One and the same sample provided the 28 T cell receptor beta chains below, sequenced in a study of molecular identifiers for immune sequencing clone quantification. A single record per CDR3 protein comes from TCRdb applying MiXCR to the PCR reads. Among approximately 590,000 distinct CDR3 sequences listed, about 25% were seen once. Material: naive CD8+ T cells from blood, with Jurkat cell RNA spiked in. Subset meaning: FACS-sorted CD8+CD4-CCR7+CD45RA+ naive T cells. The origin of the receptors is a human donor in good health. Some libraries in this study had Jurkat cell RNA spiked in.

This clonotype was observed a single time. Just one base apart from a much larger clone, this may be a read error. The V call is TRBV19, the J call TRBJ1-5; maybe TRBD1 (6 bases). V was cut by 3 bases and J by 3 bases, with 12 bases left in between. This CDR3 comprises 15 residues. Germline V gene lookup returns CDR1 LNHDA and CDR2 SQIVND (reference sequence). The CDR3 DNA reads TGTGCCAGTAGTATTGACGCAGGGGACAATCAGCCCCAGCATTTT. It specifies CASSIDAGDNQPQHF.

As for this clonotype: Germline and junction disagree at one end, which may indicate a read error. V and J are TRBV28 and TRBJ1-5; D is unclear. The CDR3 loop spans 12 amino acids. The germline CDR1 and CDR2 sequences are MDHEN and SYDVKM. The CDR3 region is CASRVSNQPRHF. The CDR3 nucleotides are TGTGCCAGCAGGGTAAGCAATCAGCCCCGGCATTTT.

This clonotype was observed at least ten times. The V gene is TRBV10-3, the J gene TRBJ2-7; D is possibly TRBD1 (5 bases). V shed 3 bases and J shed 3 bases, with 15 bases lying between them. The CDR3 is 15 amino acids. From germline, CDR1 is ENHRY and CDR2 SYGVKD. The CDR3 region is CAISDPPDTVYEQYF. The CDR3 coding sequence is TGTGCCATCAGTGACCCCCCGGACACAGTCTACGAGCAGTACTTC.

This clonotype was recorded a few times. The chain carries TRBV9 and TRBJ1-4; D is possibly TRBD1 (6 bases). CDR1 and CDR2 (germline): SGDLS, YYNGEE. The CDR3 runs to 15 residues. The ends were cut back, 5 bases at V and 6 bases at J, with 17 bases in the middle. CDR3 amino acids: CASSPLTGEDEKLFF. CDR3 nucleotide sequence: TGTGCCAGCAGTCCTCTGACAGGAGAGGATGAAAAACTGTTTTTT. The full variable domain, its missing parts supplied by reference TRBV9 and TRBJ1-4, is DSGVTQTPKHLITATGQRVTLRCSPRSGDLSVYWYQQSLDQGLQFLIQYYNGEERAKGNILERFSAQQFPDLHSELNLSSLELGDSALYFCASSPLTGEDEKLFFGSGTQLSVL.

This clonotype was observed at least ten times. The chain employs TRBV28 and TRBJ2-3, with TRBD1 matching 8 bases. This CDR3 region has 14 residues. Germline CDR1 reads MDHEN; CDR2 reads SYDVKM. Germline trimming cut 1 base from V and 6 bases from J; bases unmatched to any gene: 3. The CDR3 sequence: CASSLSGGSDTQYF. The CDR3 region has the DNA TGTGCCAGCAGTTTATCAGGGGGCAGTGATACGCAGTATTTT.

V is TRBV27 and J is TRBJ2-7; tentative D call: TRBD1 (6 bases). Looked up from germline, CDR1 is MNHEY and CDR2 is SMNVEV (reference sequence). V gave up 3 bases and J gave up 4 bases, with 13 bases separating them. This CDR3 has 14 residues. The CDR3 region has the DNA TGTGCCAGCAGTTTGGCAGGGGATAGGTACGAGCAGTACTTC. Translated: CASSLAGDRYEQYF.

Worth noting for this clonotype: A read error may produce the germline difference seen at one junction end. The CDR3 sequence is CATSDLGQNTGELCF. CDR3 DNA sequence: TGTGCCACCAGTGATTTGGGACAGAACACCGGGGAGCTGTGTTTT. V usage is TRBV24-1 and J usage is TRBJ2-2, with D tentatively TRBD1 (6 bases). This CDR3 is 15 amino acids long. The germline gives CDR1 KGHDR, CDR2 SFDVKD.

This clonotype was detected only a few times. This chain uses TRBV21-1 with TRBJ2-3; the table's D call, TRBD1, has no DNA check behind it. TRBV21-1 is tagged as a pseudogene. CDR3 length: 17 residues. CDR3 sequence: CASSKEGQGFSTDTQYF. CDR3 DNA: TGTGCCAGCAGCAAAGAGGGACAGGGATTTAGCACAGATACGCAGTATTTT.

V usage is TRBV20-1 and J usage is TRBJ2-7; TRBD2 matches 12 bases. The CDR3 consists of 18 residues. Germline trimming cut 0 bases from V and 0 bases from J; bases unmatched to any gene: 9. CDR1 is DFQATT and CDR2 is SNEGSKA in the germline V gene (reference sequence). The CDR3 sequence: CSARDVRTSGTDSYEQYF. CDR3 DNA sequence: TGCAGTGCTAGAGATGTCAGGACTAGCGGGACCGACTCCTACGAGCAGTACTTC.

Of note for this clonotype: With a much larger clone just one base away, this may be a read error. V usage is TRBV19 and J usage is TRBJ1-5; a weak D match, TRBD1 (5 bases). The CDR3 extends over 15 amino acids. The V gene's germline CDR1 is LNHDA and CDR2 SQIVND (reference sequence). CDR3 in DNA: TGTGCCAGTAGTACCGCGGCAGGGCCCAATCGGCCCCAGCATTTT. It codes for CASSTAAGPNRPQHF.

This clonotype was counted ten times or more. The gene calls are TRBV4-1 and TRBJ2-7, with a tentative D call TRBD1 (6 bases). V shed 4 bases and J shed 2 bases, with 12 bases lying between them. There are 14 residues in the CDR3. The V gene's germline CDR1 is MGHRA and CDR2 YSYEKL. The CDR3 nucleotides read TGCGCCAGCAGCCCAGGGTCAGGGGCCTACGAGCAGTACTTC. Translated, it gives CASSPGSGAYEQYF.

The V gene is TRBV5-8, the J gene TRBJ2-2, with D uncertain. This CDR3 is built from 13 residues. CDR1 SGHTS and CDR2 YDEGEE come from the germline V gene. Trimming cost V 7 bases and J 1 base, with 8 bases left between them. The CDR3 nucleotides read TGTGCCAGCCTTACAATGAACACCGGGGAGCTGTTTTTT. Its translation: CASLTMNTGELFF.

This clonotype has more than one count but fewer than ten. The DNA for the CDR3 is TGTGCCAGCAGTACAACGGGACTCAACTCCCGGAATACGCAGTATTTT. Its translation: CASSTTGLNSRNTQYF. V usage is TRBV27 and J usage is TRBJ2-3, with D possibly being TRBD2 (6 bases). From germline, CDR1 is MNHEY and CDR2 SMNVEV (reference sequence). Trimming removed 5 bases at V and 7 bases at J, with 22 bases between. CDR3 length: 16 residues.

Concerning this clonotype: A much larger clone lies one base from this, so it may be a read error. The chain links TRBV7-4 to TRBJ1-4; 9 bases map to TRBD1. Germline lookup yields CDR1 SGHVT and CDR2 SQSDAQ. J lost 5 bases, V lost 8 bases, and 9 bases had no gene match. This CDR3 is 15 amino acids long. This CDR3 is CASGASGTGNEKLFF. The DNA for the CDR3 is TGTGCCAGCGGCGCCTCCGGGACAGGGAATGAAAAACTGTTTTTT.

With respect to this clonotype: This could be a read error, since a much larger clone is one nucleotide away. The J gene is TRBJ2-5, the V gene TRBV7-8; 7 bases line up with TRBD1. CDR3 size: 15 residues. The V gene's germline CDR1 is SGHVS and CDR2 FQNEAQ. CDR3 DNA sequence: TGTGCCAGCGGCTTACAGGGGCCCCCCGGAAAGACCCAGTACTTC. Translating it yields CASGLQGPPGKTQYF.

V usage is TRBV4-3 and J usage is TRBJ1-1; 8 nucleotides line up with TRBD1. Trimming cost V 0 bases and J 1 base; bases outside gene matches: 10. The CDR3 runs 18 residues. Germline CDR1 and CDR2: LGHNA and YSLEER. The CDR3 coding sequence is TGCGCCAGCAGCCAAGATCAATCGGGGACAGGAGAGAACACTGAAGCTTTCTTT. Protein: CASSQDQSGTGENTEAFF.

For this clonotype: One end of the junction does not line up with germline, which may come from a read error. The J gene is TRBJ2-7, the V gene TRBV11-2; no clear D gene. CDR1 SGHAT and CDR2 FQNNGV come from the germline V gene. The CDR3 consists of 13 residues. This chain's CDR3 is CAGSPTPAYEQYF. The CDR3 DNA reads TGTGCCGGCAGCCCGACGCCAGCCTACGAGCAGTACTTC.

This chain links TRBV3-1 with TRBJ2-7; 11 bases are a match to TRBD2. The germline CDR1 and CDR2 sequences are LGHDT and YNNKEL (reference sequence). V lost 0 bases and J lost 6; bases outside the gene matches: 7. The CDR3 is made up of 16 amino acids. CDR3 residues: CASSQELGLAGSEQYF. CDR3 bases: TGTGCCAGCAGCCAAGAACTAGGACTAGCGGGTTCCGAGCAGTACTTC.

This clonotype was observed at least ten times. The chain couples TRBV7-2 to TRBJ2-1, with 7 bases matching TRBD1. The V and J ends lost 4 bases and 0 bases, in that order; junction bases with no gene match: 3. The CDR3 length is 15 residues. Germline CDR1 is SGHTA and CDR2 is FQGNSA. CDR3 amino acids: CASSSTGVSYNEQFF. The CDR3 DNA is TGTGCCAGCAGCTCCACAGGGGTCTCCTACAATGAGCAGTTCTTC. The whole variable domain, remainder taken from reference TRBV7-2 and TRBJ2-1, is GAGVSQSPSNKVTEKGKDVELRCDPISGHTALYWYRQSLGQGLEFLIYFQGNSAPDKSGLPSDRFSAERTGGSVSTLTIQRTQQEDSAVYLCASSSTGVSYNEQFFGPGTRLTVL.

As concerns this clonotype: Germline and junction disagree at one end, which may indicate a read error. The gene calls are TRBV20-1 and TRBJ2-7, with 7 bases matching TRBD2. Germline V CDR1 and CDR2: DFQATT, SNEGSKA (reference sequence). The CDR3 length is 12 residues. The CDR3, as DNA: TGCTGTGCTACCGGGACTAACTACGAGCAGTACTTC. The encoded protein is CCATGTNYEQYF.

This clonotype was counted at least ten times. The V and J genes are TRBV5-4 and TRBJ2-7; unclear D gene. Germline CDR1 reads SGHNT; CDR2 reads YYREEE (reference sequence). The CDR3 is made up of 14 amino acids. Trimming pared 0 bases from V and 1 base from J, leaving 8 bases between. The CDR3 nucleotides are TGTGCCAGCAGCTTGGTCGGCGGTTCCTACGAGCAGTACTTC. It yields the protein CASSLVGGSYEQYF.

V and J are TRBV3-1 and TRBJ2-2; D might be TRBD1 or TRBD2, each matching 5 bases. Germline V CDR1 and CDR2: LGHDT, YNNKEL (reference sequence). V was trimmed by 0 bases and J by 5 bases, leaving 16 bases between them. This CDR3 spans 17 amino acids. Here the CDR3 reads CASSQDLEGLSTGELFF. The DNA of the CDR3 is TGTGCCAGCAGCCAAGACCTAGAGGGGCTCTCGACCGGGGAGCTGTTTTTT. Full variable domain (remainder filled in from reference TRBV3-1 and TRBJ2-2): DTAVSQTPKYLVTQMGNDKSIKCEQNLGHDTMYWYKQDSKKFLKIMFSYNNKELIINETVPNRFSPKSPDKAHLNLHINSLELGDSAVYFCASSQDLEGLSTGELFFGEGSRLTVL.

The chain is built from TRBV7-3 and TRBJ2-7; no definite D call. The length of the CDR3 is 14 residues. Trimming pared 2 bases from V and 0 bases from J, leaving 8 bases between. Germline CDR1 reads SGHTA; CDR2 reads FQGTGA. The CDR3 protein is CASSLYEGSYEQYF. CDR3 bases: TGTGCCAGCAGCTTATATGAAGGCTCCTACGAGCAGTACTTC.

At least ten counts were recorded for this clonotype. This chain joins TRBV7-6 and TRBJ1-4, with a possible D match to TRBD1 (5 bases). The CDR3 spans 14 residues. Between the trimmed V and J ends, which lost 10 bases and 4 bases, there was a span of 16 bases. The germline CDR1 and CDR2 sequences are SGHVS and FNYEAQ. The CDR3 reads CATRWDLLNEKLFF. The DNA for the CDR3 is TGTGCCACACGGTGGGACCTGCTTAATGAAAAACTGTTTTTT. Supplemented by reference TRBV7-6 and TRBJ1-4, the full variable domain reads GAGVSQSPRYKVTKRGQDVALRCDPISGHVSLYWYRQALGQGPEFLTYFNYEAQQDKSGLPNDRFSAERPEGSISTLTIQRTEQRDSAMYRCATRWDLLNEKLFFGSGTQLSVL.

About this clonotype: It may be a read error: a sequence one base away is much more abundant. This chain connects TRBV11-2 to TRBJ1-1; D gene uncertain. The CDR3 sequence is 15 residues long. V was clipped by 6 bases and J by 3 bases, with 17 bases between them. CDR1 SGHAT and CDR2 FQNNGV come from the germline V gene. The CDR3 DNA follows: TGTGCCAGCAGAACGGGGATCCTCCCCGACACTGAAGCTTTCTTT. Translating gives CASRTGILPDTEAFF.

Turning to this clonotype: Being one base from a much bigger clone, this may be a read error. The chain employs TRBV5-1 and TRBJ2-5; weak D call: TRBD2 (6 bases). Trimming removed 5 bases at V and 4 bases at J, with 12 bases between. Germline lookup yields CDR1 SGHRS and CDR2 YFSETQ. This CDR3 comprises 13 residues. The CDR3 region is CASRLGGRETQYF. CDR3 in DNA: TGCGCCAGCAGACTAGGAGGGAGAGAGACCCAGTACTTC.

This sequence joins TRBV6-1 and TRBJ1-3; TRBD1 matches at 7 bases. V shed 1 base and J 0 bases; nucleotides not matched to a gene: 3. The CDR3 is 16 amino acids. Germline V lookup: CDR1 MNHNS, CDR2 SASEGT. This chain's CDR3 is CASSEVRDSSGNTIYF. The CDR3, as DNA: TGTGCCAGCAGTGAAGTTCGGGACAGCTCTGGAAACACCATATATTTT.

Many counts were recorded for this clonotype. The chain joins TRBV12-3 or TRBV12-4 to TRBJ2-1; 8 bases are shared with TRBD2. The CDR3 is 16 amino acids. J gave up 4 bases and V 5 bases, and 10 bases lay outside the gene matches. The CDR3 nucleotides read TGTGCCAGCAGTCTGCTGGGCAGCGGGAGATACAATGAGCAGTTCTTC. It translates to CASSLLGSGRYNEQFF.